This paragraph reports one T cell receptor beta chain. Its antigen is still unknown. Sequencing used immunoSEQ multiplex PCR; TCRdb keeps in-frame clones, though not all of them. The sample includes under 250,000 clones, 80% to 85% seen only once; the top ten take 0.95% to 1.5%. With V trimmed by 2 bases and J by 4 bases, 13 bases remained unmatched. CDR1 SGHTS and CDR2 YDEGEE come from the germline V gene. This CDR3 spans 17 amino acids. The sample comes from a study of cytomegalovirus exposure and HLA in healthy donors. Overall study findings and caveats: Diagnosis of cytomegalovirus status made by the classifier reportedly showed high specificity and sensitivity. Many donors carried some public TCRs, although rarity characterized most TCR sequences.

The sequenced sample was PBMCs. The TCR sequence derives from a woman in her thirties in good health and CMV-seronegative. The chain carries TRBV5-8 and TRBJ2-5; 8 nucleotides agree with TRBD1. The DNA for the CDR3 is TGTGCCAGCAGCTTAACCCTCTCAGGGGGCCGCGGAGAGACCCAGTACTTC. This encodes CASSLTLSGGRGETQYF.